This T cell receptor beta chain was sequenced in a study of T cell responses to AZD1222 COVID-19 vaccine. Findings and limits, study-wide: Most donors were white British, females outnumbered males, and clonal diversity was possibly underestimated. Repertoires were obtained solely post-peak T cell response. Unmutated variant regions reportedly attract nearly half of all spike-specific TCRs. Elevations in Spike-specific TCR breadth and depth followed administration of two AZD1222 doses.

TCRdb's copy holds only in-frame clones and misses some; the assay was immunoSEQ multiplex PCR. Of about 120,000 clones listed, roughly nine tenths are singletons. Note on this clone: The antigen is undetermined.

Germline V gene data show CDR1 as MGHRA and CDR2 as YSYEKL. The CDR3 covers 16 residues. The germline V and J ends were trimmed by 4 bases and 3 bases, with 16 bases remaining between them. This sequence originates from an adult in good health. The V call is TRBV4-1, the J call TRBJ2-1; tentatively, D is TRBD2 (6 bases). Source: peripheral blood, taken on day 0 of AZD1222 vaccination. CDR3 protein: CASSPSGSGHYNEQFF. In nucleotides, the CDR3 is TGCGCCAGCAGCCCCTCGGGAAGCGGGCACTACAATGAGCAGTTCTTC.